This entry lists 17 T cell receptor beta chains sequenced from one sample in a study of T cell responses to AZD1222 COVID-19 vaccine. TCRdb keeps only in-frame clones here, not all; method: immunoSEQ multiplex PCR. Found here are fewer than 120,000 clones, roughly 87% of them singletons; the top ten hold about 3.3%. The starting material was peripheral blood, obtained on day 0 of AZD1222 vaccination. All receptors come from an adult in good health.

This sequence joins TRBV7-3 and TRBJ2-6; D not certain. Per the germline V gene, CDR1 is SGHTA and CDR2 is FQGTGA. The CDR3 length is 17 residues. V was cut by 5 bases and J by 3 bases, with 17 bases left in between. CDR3 residues: CASSPLAPGGGANVLTF. The CDR3 coding sequence is TGTGCCAGCAGCCCCCTGGCACCCGGTGGTGGGGCCAACGTCCTGACTTTC.

The J gene is TRBJ1-4, the V gene TRBV5-1; 7 bases map to TRBD1. Germline V gene sequence: CDR1 SGHRS, CDR2 YFSETQ. Trimming removed 4 bases from V and 0 bases from J; junction bases left unmatched: 6. CDR3 length: 16 amino acids. In nucleotides, the CDR3 is TGCGCCAGCAGCCACGGACAGGTTGCAACTAATGAAAAACTGTTTTTT. As protein: CASSHGQVATNEKLFF.

J is TRBJ2-7 and V is TRBV11-2; D assignment may be TRBD1 or TRBD2 (5 bases each). Trimming shortened V by 5 bases and J by 0 bases, and 11 bases separated the two germline ends. The CDR3 has 14 amino acids. Germline assignment: CDR1 SGHAT and CDR2 FQNNGV. CDR3 loop: CASSRDGSSYEQYF. In DNA form, the CDR3 reads TGTGCCAGCAGCCGGGACGGCAGCTCCTACGAGCAGTACTTC.

The chain employs TRBV3-1 (or the pseudogene TRBV3-2) and TRBJ1-2, with 7 bases that match TRBD1. V lost 3 bases to trimming and J lost 2 bases; unmatched junction nucleotides: 6. CDR1 is LGHDT and CDR2 is YNNKEL in the germline V gene (reference sequence). The CDR3 sequence is 15 residues long. Here the CDR3 reads CASSHRDRSNYGYTF. For the CDR3, the DNA is TGTGCCAGCAGCCACCGGGACAGAAGCAACTATGGCTACACCTTC.

This chain uses TRBV5-1 with TRBJ2-1; D possibly matches TRBD1 or TRBD2 (5 bases each). The germline V gene has CDR1 SGHRS and CDR2 YFSETQ. The CDR3 is 15 amino acids. V shed 7 bases and J shed 7 bases, with 21 bases lying between them. CDR3 loop: CASFLRLGERNEQFF. Written as DNA, the CDR3 is TGCGCCAGCTTCCTCCGACTGGGGGAGCGGAATGAGCAGTTCTTC.

The genes are TRBV12-5 and TRBJ2-6; D is unclear. Germline lookup yields CDR1 LGHNT and CDR2 FRNRAP. This CDR3 is 15 amino acids long. Trimming removed 4 bases at V and 0 bases at J, with 7 bases between. CDR3 loop: CASGSDLSGANVLTF. The CDR3 coding sequence is TGTGCTAGTGGTTCGGACCTCTCTGGGGCCAACGTCCTGACTTTC.

V and J are TRBV5-1 and TRBJ2-4; D gene unclear. Trimming took 4 bases from V and 0 from J, leaving 8 bases between them. The germline CDR1 and CDR2 sequences are SGHRS and YFSETQ. This CDR3 has 14 residues. This CDR3 reads CASSDPLAKNIQYF. CDR3 nucleotide sequence: TGCGCCAGCAGCGATCCGTTAGCCAAAAACATTCAGTACTTC.

The CDR3 reads CASSLGTGGSYEQYF. CDR3 DNA: TGTGCCAGCAGCTTAGGGACAGGGGGCTCCTACGAGCAGTACTTC. The J gene is TRBJ2-7, the V gene TRBV7-6; 10 bases align to TRBD1. Looked up from germline, CDR1 is SGHVS and CDR2 is FNYEAQ. V was pared by 1 base and J by 0 bases, with 0 bases of the junction left unmatched. This CDR3 contains 15 residues.

The chain combines TRBV5-1 with TRBJ2-3; a possible D gene is TRBD1 (6 bases). CDR3 length equals 14 residues. Trimming cost V 4 bases and J 2 bases, with 11 bases left between them. Germline CDR1 SGHRS, CDR2 YFSETQ. CDR3 sequence (DNA): TGCGCCAGCAGCCCTGGGGACAACACAGATACGCAGTATTTT. It encodes CASSPGDNTDTQYF.

Only a few counts were recorded for this clone. The chain joins TRBV6-2 or TRBV6-3 to TRBJ2-5; D not resolved. The CDR3 has 12 amino acids. CDR1 is MNHEY, CDR2 SVGEGT, per germline. V shed 4 bases and J shed 3 bases, with 6 bases lying between them. CDR3 bases: TGTGCCAGCAGTTCTGCGGAAGAGACCCAGTACTTC. It codes for CASSSAEETQYF.

The rearrangement joins TRBV11-3 to TRBJ2-5; TRBD2 aligns across 8 bases. CDR1 and CDR2 from the germline V gene are SGHNT and YENEEA. V dropped 4 bases and J dropped 5; count of bases not matched to a gene: 3. The CDR3 extends over 13 amino acids. The CDR3 loop is CASSSGGRETQYF. The CDR3 coding sequence is TGTGCCAGCAGCTCGGGAGGGAGGGAGACCCAGTACTTC.

V is TRBV9 and J is TRBJ2-5, with D possibly called TRBD1 or TRBD2 (5 bases each). The CDR3 runs 14 residues. CDR1 is SGDLS and CDR2 is YYNGEE in the germline V gene. V lost 3 bases and J lost 5, with 14 bases in between. The CDR3 DNA is TGTGCCAGCAGCGCCGGGACCCCGGCGGAGACCCAGTACTTC. Translating it yields CASSAGTPAETQYF.

This chain links TRBV9 with TRBJ1-4; perhaps TRBD1 as D (5 bases). The ends were cut back, 0 bases at V and 5 bases at J, with 11 bases in the middle. Germline V gives CDR1 SGDLS, CDR2 YYNGEE. CDR3 length: 15 amino acids. In DNA form, the CDR3 reads TGTGCCAGCAGCGTAGCTCCAGGGATGAATGAAAAACTGTTTTTT. Protein product: CASSVAPGMNEKLFF.

V usage is TRBV5-1 and J usage is TRBJ2-2; 7 bases align to TRBD2. Germline-derived CDR1 and CDR2 are SGHRS and YFSETQ. The CDR3 extends over 13 amino acids. Unmatched junction bases numbered 5, after V lost 4 bases and J lost 8 bases. The CDR3 is CASSREAAGELFF. For the CDR3, the DNA is TGCGCCAGCAGCCGGGAGGCAGCTGGGGAGCTGTTTTTT.

The V gene is TRBV5-8, the J gene TRBJ1-1; the D gene is possibly TRBD1 (6 bases). This CDR3 has 16 amino acids. In germline, CDR1 is SGHTS, CDR2 YDEGEE. The ends were cut back, 4 bases at V and 0 bases at J, with 16 bases in the middle. Here the CDR3 reads CASSVMTGYMNTEAFF. CDR3 DNA sequence: TGTGCCAGCAGCGTGATGACAGGTTATATGAACACTGAAGCTTTCTTT.

The rearrangement links TRBV14 to TRBJ1-1; D gene ambiguous. V was cut by 1 base and J by 7 bases, with 7 bases left in between. This CDR3 contains 12 residues. CDR1 and CDR2 from the germline V gene are SGHDN and FVKESK. The chain's CDR3 is CASSQVSDEAFF. The CDR3 DNA reads as TGTGCCAGCAGCCAAGTGTCGGATGAAGCTTTCTTT.

The V call is TRBV6-5, the J call TRBJ1-1; TRBD1 agrees at 7 bases. V trimming: 4 bases; J trimming: 4 bases; junction bases outside the gene matches: 9. The CDR3 loop spans 15 amino acids. Looked up from germline, CDR1 is MNHEY and CDR2 is SVGAGI. CDR3 bases: TGTGCCAGCAGTTCAACAGGGGTAAGGACCACTGAAGCTTTCTTT. This gives the protein CASSSTGVRTTEAFF.